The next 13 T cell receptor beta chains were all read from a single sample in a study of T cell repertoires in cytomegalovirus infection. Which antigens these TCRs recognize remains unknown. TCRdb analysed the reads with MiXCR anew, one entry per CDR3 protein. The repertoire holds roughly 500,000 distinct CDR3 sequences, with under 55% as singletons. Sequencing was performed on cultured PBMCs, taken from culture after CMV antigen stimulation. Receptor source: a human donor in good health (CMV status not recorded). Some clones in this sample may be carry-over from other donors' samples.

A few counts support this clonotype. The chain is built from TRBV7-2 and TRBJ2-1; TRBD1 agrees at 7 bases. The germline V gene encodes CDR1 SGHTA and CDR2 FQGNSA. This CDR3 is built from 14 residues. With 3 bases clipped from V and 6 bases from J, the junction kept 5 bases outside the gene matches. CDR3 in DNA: TGTGCCAGCAGCTTCGAGACAGGGATCAATGAGCAGTTCTTC. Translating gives CASSFETGINEQFF.

The CDR3 protein is CASSADGLEKLFF. CDR3 DNA: TGTGCCAGCAGCGCTGACGGTCTTGAAAAACTGTTTTTT. The chain carries TRBV7-8 and TRBJ1-4; D gene unclear. Trimming left V 5 bases short and J 7 bases short, with 11 bases between. Looked up from germline, CDR1 is SGHVS and CDR2 is FQNEAQ. The CDR3 contains 13 residues.

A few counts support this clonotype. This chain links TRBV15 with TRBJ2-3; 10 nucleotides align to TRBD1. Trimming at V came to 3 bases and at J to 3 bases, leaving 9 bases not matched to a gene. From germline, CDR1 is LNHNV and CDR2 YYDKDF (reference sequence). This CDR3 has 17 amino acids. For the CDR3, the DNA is TGTGCCACCAGCAGCTACGGGACAGGGGTCAGGACAGATACGCAGTATTTT. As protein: CATSSYGTGVRTDTQYF.

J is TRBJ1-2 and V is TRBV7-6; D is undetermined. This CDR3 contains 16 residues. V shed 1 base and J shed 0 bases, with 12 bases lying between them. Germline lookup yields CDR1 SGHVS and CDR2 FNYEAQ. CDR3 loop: CASSLETDPTNYGYTF. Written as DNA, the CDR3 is TGTGCCAGCAGCTTAGAGACGGACCCAACTAACTATGGCTACACCTTC.

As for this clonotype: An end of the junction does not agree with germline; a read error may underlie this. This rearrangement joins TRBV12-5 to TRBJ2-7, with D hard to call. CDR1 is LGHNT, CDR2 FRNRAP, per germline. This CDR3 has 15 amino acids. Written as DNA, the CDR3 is TGTGCTAGTGGTTTTAGGACCGGTAGCTCCTTCGAGCAGTACTTC. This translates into CASGFRTGSSFEQYF.

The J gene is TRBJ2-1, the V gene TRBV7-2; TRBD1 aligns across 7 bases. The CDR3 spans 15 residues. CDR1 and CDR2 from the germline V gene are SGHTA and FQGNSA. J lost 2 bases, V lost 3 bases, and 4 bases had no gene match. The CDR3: CASSFKGATYNEQFF. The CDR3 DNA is TGTGCCAGCAGCTTTAAGGGGGCCACCTACAATGAGCAGTTCTTC.

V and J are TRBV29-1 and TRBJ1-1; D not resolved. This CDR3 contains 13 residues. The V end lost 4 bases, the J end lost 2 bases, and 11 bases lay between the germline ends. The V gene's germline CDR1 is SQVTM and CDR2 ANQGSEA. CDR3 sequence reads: CSVGQVLNTEAFF. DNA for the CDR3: TGCAGCGTTGGCCAAGTGCTAAACACTGAAGCTTTCTTT.

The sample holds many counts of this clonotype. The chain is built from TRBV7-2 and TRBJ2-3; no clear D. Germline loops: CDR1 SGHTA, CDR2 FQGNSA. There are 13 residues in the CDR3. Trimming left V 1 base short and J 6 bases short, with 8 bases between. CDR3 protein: CASSLGAGDTQYF. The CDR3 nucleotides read TGTGCCAGCAGCTTAGGAGCAGGTGATACGCAGTATTTT.

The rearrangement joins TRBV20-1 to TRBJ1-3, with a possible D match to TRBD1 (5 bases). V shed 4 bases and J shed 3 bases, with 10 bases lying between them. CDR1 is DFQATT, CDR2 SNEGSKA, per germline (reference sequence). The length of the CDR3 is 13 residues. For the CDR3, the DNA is TGCAGTGCTATCGGAAGGGGTGGAAACACCATATATTTT. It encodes CSAIGRGGNTIYF.

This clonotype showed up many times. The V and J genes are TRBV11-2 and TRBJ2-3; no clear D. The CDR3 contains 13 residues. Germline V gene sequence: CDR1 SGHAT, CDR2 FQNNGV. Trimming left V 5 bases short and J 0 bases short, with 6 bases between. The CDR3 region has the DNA TGTGCCAGCAGCCCAGATAGCACAGATACGCAGTATTTT. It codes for CASSPDSTDTQYF.

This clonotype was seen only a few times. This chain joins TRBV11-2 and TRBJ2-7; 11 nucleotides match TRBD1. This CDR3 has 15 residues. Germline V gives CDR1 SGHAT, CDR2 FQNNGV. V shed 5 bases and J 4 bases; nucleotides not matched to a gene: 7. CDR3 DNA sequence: TGTGCCAGCAGCCCGGTCGGGGACAGGGGGTACGAGCAGTACTTC. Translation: CASSPVGDRGYEQYF.

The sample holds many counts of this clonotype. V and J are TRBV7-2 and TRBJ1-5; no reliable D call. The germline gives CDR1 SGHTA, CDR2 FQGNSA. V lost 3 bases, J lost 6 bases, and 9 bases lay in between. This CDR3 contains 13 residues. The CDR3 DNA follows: TGTGCCAGCAGCTTTGAGGTCGGTCAGCCCCAGCATTTT. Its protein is CASSFEVGQPQHF.

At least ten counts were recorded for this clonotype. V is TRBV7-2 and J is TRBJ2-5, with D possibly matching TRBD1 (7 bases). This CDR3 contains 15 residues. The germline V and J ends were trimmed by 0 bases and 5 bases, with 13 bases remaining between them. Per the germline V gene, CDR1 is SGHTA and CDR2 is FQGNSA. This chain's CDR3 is CASSLALTGRETQYF. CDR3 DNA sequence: TGTGCCAGCAGCTTAGCGCTGACAGGGAGGGAGACCCAGTACTTC.